These 22 T cell receptor beta chains came from one sample sequenced in a study of CD8+CD57+ T cells in acquired aplastic anemia. Template material for TCR beta VDJ and CDR3 profiling consisted of genomic DNA. TCRdb reprocessed the reads via MiXCR and lists one record per CDR3 protein. The sample comprises around 200,000 distinct CDR3 sequences, roughly 60% of which are singletons, and under 45% rests with the top ten. It was patients with CD8+CD57+ cell expansion by flow cytometry who were chosen for sequencing. What was sequenced was sorted CD4+, CD8+, or CD8+CD57+ T cells (not recorded which) from PBMCs. Receptor source: a human donor with aplastic anemia.

This clonotype was observed a single time. Germline and junction disagree at one end, which may indicate a read error. This chain links TRBV7-8 with TRBJ2-1; a possible D gene is TRBD1 (5 bases). Germline V gene lookup returns CDR1 SGHVS and CDR2 FQNEAQ. The CDR3 spans 16 residues. This CDR3 is CASSPWVAPGRNVQFF. The CDR3 coding sequence is TGTGCCAGCAGCCCCTGGGTAGCTCCAGGGCGGAATGTGCAGTTCTTC.

The V call is TRBV29-1, the J call TRBJ2-5; TRBD2 matches at 9 bases. J gave up 5 bases and V 6 bases, and 10 bases lay outside the gene matches. Germline V gene lookup returns CDR1 SQVTM and CDR2 ANQGSEA. The CDR3 covers 14 residues. The DNA for the CDR3 is TGCAGCGTGGCTAGCGGGGCGAATCAGGAGACCCAGTACTTC. Protein product: CSVASGANQETQYF.

The V call is TRBV2, the J call TRBJ1-2; D unresolved. V gave up 7 bases and J gave up 2 bases, with 11 bases separating them. The V gene's germline CDR1 is SNHLY and CDR2 FYNNEI. This CDR3 spans 13 amino acids. CDR3 amino acids: CASNLQKNYGYTF. The CDR3 DNA reads as TGTGCCAGCAACTTACAGAAGAACTATGGCTACACCTTC.

V usage is TRBV20-1 and J usage is TRBJ1-1, with 7 bases identical to TRBD1. Trimming cost V 6 bases and J 7 bases; bases outside gene matches: 11. The germline CDR1 and CDR2 sequences are DFQATT and SNEGSKA (reference sequence). The CDR3 runs to 13 residues. CDR3 sequence: CSASFDRAGEAFF. The CDR3 coding sequence is TGCAGTGCGTCATTTGACAGGGCGGGTGAAGCTTTCTTT.

Concerning this clonotype itself: In this CDR3 the conserved last residue, phenylalanine or tryptophan, is missing, so a read error is likely. Because the CDR3's place on the DNA is in doubt, the DNA is left out and the CDR3 is given as listed by TCRdb. This chain connects TRBV10-3 to TRBJ1-6. CDR1 and CDR2 from the germline V gene are ENHRY and SYGVKD. The CDR3 is 9 residues long, counting both termini. CDR3: CASSEDSPR.

The chain recombines TRBV7-2 with TRBJ1-2; D is perhaps TRBD1 (5 bases). CDR3 size: 15 residues. Germline V gives CDR1 SGHTA, CDR2 FQGNSA. V lost 1 base to trimming and J lost 1 base, with 10 bases between them. The CDR3 reads CASSLGQGGNYGYTF. The DNA of the CDR3 is TGTGCCAGCAGCTTAGGCCAGGGCGGTAACTATGGCTACACCTTC.

This clonotype was counted ten times or more. J is TRBJ1-5 and V is TRBV12-3 or TRBV12-4; D gene ambiguous. This CDR3 region has 13 residues. The V gene lost 7 bases and the J gene lost 3 bases, with 10 bases spanning the gap. The chain's CDR3 is CASTPNTNQPQHF. CDR3 bases: TGTGCCAGCACTCCCAATACCAATCAGCCCCAGCATTTT.

The V call is TRBV7-9, the J call TRBJ2-1, with D unclear. The CDR3 runs to 12 residues. V was shortened by 4 bases and J by 7 bases, with 8 bases between the two germline ends. Germline V CDR1 and CDR2: SEHNR, FQNEAQ (reference sequence). The CDR3 bases are TGTGCCAGCAGCTACGCAGTTAATGAGCAGTTCTTC. Translating gives CASSYAVNEQFF.

The chain links TRBV19 to TRBJ2-7, with a possible D match to TRBD2 (6 bases). Looked up from germline, CDR1 is LNHDA and CDR2 is SQIVND (reference sequence). The ends were cut back, 4 bases at V and 6 bases at J, with 13 bases in the middle. The CDR3 extends over 13 amino acids. In nucleotides, the CDR3 is TGTGCCAGTAGTACTCTTGGGGGGTTCGAGCAGTACTTC. Its protein is CASSTLGGFEQYF.

The CDR3, as DNA: TGTGCCACCAGCAGATCCGGGTCGGGAGAGCAGTTCTTC. Protein product: CATSRSGSGEQFF. The chain recombines TRBV15 with TRBJ2-1, with D perhaps TRBD2 (5 bases). The V gene's germline CDR1 is LNHNV and CDR2 YYDKDF (reference sequence). V dropped 2 bases and J dropped 10 bases, with 12 bases sitting between them. The CDR3 length is 13 residues.

The J gene is TRBJ1-2, the V gene TRBV7-9; a weak D match, TRBD1 (6 bases). V dropped 3 bases and J dropped 0 bases, with 8 bases sitting between them. This CDR3 contains 14 residues. The germline V gene has CDR1 SEHNR and CDR2 FQNEAQ (reference sequence). The CDR3, as DNA: TGTGCCAGCAGCTTGGGGGCAACTAACTATGGCTACACCTTC. This encodes CASSLGATNYGYTF.

The chain's CDR3 is CASSLDADDPNEKLFF. CDR3 DNA sequence: TGTGCCAGCAGCTTAGACGCCGACGACCCGAATGAAAAACTGTTTTTT. The V and J genes are TRBV11-3 and TRBJ1-4; D is ambiguous. This CDR3 spans 16 amino acids. The germline V gene encodes CDR1 SGHNT and CDR2 YENEEA. Between the trimmed V and J ends, which lost 0 bases and 5 bases, there was a span of 13 bases.

A word on this clonotype: A much larger clone sits a single nucleotide away, making a read error possible. CDR3 sequence (DNA): TGTGCCAGCAGTCCGGACAGGTGGATCACTGAAGCTTTCTTT. Its protein product is CASSPDRWITEAFF. The chain couples TRBV6-6 to TRBJ1-1; 7 bases are shared with TRBD1. The CDR3 covers 14 residues. CDR1 is MNHNY, CDR2 SVGAGI, per germline (reference sequence). V lost 5 bases, J lost 4 bases, and 7 bases stayed unmatched.

The chain couples TRBV9 to TRBJ1-6; D might be TRBD1 (5 bases). Trimming cost V 4 bases and J 7 bases, with 18 bases left between them. The length of the CDR3 is 16 residues. Germline V CDR1 and CDR2: SGDLS, YYNGEE. The CDR3 DNA sequence: TGTGCCAGCAGCCCAAGAGGGCAGGGCCCGAATTCACCCCTCCACTTT. Protein product: CASSPRGQGPNSPLHF.

This clonotype was observed at least ten times. The gene calls are TRBV7-9 and TRBJ1-5, with D maybe TRBD1 (6 bases). Looked up from germline, CDR1 is SEHNR and CDR2 is FQNEAQ (reference sequence). With 5 bases removed from V and 7 bases from J, the gap between germline ends came to 15 bases. The CDR3 contains 14 residues. The DNA of the CDR3 is TGTGCCAGCAGCCCGACAGGACTAAAACAGCCCCAGCATTTT. This codes for CASSPTGLKQPQHF.

This clonotype showed up many times. The gene calls are TRBV12-3 or TRBV12-4 and TRBJ1-6, with unresolved D. Deletions cut 5 bases from V and 1 base from J, with 12 bases between. The CDR3 runs to 16 residues. CDR3 DNA sequence: TGTGCCAGCAGTCTCCCGGGCCTTTCCTATAATTCACCCCTCCACTTT. Translating gives CASSLPGLSYNSPLHF.

Many counts were recorded for this clonotype. The chain's CDR3 is CASSAIPNLGTDTQYF. The CDR3, as DNA: TGTGCCAGCAGCGCCATTCCCAATCTTGGCACAGATACGCAGTATTTT. This chain connects TRBV9 to TRBJ2-3; D unclear. Germline CDR1 SGDLS, CDR2 YYNGEE. This CDR3 is 16 amino acids long. V lost 3 bases, J lost 1 base, and 15 bases lay in between.

Written as DNA, the CDR3 is TGCGCCAGCAGCCAAGTAGCGGTTAACGAGCAGTACTTC. This gives the protein CASSQVAVNEQYF. This chain connects TRBV4-1 to TRBJ2-7; tentatively, D is TRBD2 (6 bases). Trimming removed 1 base from V and 5 bases from J, with 9 bases in between. The CDR3 has 13 residues. From germline, CDR1 is MGHRA and CDR2 YSYEKL.

This sequence joins TRBV2 and TRBJ2-7; tentative D call: TRBD2 (6 bases). CDR1 and CDR2 from the germline V gene are SNHLY and FYNNEI. V lost 3 bases and J 4 bases, leaving 10 bases between the germline ends. The CDR3 has 13 amino acids. As DNA, the CDR3 is TGTGCCAGCAGTGACCCGGGAGTATACGAGCAGTACTTC. The encoded protein is CASSDPGVYEQYF.

This chain uses TRBV6-6 with TRBJ2-7; TRBD2 is a possible D gene (6 bases). Germline CDR1 is MNHNY and CDR2 is SVGAGI (reference sequence). V lost 6 bases and J 0 bases, leaving 9 bases between the germline ends. The CDR3 length is 13 residues. The CDR3 sequence is CASRAGSSYEQYF. The CDR3 DNA sequence: TGTGCCAGCAGGGCGGGATCCTCCTACGAGCAGTACTTC.

The V call is TRBV2, the J call TRBJ2-7, with D perhaps matching TRBD1 or TRBD2 (5 bases each). Germline CDR1 reads SNHLY; CDR2 reads FYNNEI. V lost 6 bases to trimming and J lost 5 bases, with 14 bases between them. CDR3 size: 13 residues. CDR3 residues: CASSQGVGNEQYF. The CDR3, as DNA: TGTGCCAGCAGCCAAGGGGTCGGGAACGAGCAGTACTTC. Based on the CDR3 plus reference TRBV2 and TRBJ2-7, the full variable domain is EPEVTQTPSHQVTQMGQEVILRCVPISNHLYFYWYRQILGQKVEFLVSFYNNEISEKSEIFDDQFSVERPDGSNFTLKIRSTKLEDSAMYFCASSQGVGNEQYFGPGTRLTVT.

This clonotype was recorded many times. The chain joins TRBV7-9 to TRBJ1-1, with 7 nucleotides matching TRBD1. The CDR3 runs to 14 residues. Germline-derived CDR1 and CDR2 are SEHNR and FQNEAQ (reference sequence). After removal of 1 base from V and 6 bases from J, the junction contained 5 bases not matched to a gene. CDR3 in amino acids: CASSLDTGEAEAFF. DNA of the CDR3: TGTGCCAGCAGCTTAGATACAGGGGAAGCTGAAGCTTTCTTT.